The 9 T cell receptor beta chains below come from one sample, sequenced in a study of T-cell memory formation after mild COVID-19. TCRdb passed the 5' RACE reads through MiXCR, listing each CDR3 protein once. Seen here are more than 75,000 distinct CDR3 sequences, approximately 25% observed once, and the top ten hold roughly two fifths. The specimen was PBMCs or a T cell subset sorted from them (not recorded which). The receptors derive from a man between 18 and 29 years old who had mild COVID-19 (a few samples of this study predate the infection). Cell type and time point are not known.

This clonotype was counted only a few times. The chain carries TRBV7-9 and TRBJ2-7, with a weak D call TRBD2 (5 bases). With 6 bases removed from V and 5 bases from J, the gap between germline ends came to 11 bases. CDR1 SEHNR and CDR2 FQNEAQ come from the germline V gene (reference sequence). The CDR3 has 12 amino acids. The CDR3, as DNA: TGTGCCAGCAGTGGCGGGTTCGACGAGCAGTACTTC. This codes for CASSGGFDEQYF.

This clonotype was counted only a few times. The chain joins TRBV7-6 to TRBJ2-3, with 12 bases aligning to TRBD2. In germline, CDR1 is SGHVS, CDR2 FNYEAQ. The CDR3 runs 16 residues. J was trimmed by 2 bases and V by 5 bases; bases with no gene match: 5. CDR3 in DNA: TGTGCCAGCAGCCCGACTAGCGGGGGACTCACAGATACGCAGTATTTT. Encoded protein: CASSPTSGGLTDTQYF.

This clonotype occurred a few times. The chain couples TRBV2 to TRBJ2-2; tentative D call: TRBD1 (6 bases). CDR3 size: 19 residues. Trimming pared 0 bases from V and 1 base from J, leaving 18 bases between. The V gene's germline CDR1 is SNHLY and CDR2 FYNNEI. The CDR3 coding sequence is TGTGCCAGCAGTGAAGCAGAGGTCATAGGGACACAGAACACCGGGGAGCTGTTTTTT. Protein product: CASSEAEVIGTQNTGELFF.

The chain joins TRBV7-2 to TRBJ1-1; 8 bases align to TRBD1. There are 13 residues in the CDR3. Unmatched junction bases numbered 1, after V lost 3 bases and J lost 4 bases. CDR1 and CDR2 (germline): SGHTA, FQGNSA. Written as DNA, the CDR3 is TGTGCCAGCAGCTTGGACAGGGTCACTGAAGCTTTCTTT. Amino acids: CASSLDRVTEAFF.

This clonotype was picked up a small number of times. The rearrangement links TRBV6-5 to TRBJ2-7, with TRBD1 matching 10 bases. Germline assignment: CDR1 MNHEY and CDR2 SVGAGI. The J segment lost 3 bases and the V segment lost 4 bases, leaving 6 bases of the junction unmatched. This CDR3 contains 15 residues. The CDR3 DNA sequence: TGTGCCAGCAGTTTCGGGACAGGGGACGGCTACGAGCAGTACTTC. It specifies CASSFGTGDGYEQYF.

This clonotype appeared a few times. The genes are TRBV12-3 or TRBV12-4 and TRBJ2-2; D call uncertain. Trimming left V 5 bases short and J 6 bases short, with 19 bases between. CDR3 length: 16 amino acids. CDR3 region: CASSLVGVGSPGELFF. The CDR3 DNA follows: TGTGCCAGCAGTCTAGTAGGCGTAGGTTCACCCGGGGAGCTGTTTTTT.

This clonotype was counted a few times. The chain recombines TRBV28 with TRBJ2-3; a possible D gene is TRBD1 (5 bases). This CDR3 spans 14 amino acids. CDR1 is MDHEN and CDR2 is SYDVKM in the germline V gene. V was shortened by 7 bases and J by 1 base, with 12 bases between the two germline ends. The CDR3 is CASNPGRGTDTQYF. The DNA of the CDR3 is TGTGCCAGCAACCCGGGCAGGGGCACAGATACGCAGTATTTT.

This clonotype was picked up a small number of times. The CDR3 here is CASSRDFYEQYF. Here the CDR3 DNA reads TGTGCCAGCAGTCGGGACTTCTACGAGCAGTACTTC. J is TRBJ2-7 and V is TRBV12-3 or TRBV12-4, with D tentatively TRBD2 (6 bases). The CDR3 covers 12 residues. V lost 5 bases and J 3 bases, leaving 8 bases between the germline ends.

This clonotype was detected only once. The rearrangement joins TRBV29-1 to TRBJ2-7; the D is unclear. This CDR3 contains 13 residues. Germline CDR1 SQVTM, CDR2 ANQGSEA. The V end was cut by 3 bases, the J end by 0 bases, with 9 bases between. The CDR3 sequence: CSVEAGHSYEQYF. In DNA form, the CDR3 reads TGCAGCGTTGAGGCCGGGCACTCCTACGAGCAGTACTTC.